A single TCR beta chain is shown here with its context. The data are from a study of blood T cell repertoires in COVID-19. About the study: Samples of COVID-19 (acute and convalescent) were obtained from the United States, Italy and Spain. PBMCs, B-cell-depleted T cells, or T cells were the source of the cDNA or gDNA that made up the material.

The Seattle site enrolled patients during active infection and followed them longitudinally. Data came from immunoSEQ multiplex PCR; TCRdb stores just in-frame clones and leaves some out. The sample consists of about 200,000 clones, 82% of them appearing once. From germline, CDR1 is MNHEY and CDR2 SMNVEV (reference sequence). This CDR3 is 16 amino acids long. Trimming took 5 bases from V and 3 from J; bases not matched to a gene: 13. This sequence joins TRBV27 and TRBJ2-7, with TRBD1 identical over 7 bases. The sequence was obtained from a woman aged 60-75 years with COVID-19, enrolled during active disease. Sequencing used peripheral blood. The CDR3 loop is CASSLSSGTENYEQYF. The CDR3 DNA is TGTGCCAGCAGTCTTAGCTCCGGGACAGAGAACTACGAGCAGTACTTC.